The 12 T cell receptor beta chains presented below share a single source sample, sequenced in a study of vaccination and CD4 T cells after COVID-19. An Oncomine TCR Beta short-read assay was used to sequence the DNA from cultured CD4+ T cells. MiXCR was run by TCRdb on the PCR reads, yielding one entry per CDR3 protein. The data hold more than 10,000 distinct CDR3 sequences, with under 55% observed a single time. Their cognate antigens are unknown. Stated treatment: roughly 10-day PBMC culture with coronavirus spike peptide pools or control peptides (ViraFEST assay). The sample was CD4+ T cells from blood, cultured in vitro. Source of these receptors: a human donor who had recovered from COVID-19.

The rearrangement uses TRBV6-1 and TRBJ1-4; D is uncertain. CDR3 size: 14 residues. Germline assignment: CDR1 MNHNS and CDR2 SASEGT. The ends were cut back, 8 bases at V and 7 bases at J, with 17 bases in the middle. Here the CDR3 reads CASGNRGWFEKLFF. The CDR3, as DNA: TGTGCCAGCGGAAATAGAGGCTGGTTTGAAAAACTGTTTTTT.

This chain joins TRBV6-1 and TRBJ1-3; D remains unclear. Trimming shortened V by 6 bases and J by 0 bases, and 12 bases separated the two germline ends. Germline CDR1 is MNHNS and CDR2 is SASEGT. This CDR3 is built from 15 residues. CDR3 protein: CASSPSTFSGNTIYF. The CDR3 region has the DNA TGTGCCAGCAGCCCCAGCACCTTCTCTGGAAACACCATATATTTT.

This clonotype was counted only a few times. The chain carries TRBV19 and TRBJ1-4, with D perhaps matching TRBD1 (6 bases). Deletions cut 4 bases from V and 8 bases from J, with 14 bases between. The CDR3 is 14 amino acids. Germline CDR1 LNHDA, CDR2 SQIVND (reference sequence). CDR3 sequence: CASSTGGIGEKLFF. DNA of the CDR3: TGTGCCAGTAGTACCGGGGGCATTGGGGAAAAACTGTTTTTT.

CDR3 in amino acids: CASSARQGGNTEAFF. The DNA of the CDR3 is TGTGCCAGCAGCGCAAGACAGGGGGGGAACACTGAAGCTTTCTTT. The chain links TRBV5-6 to TRBJ1-1, with 9 bases identical to TRBD1. The length of the CDR3 is 15 residues. Trimming removed 4 bases from V and 1 base from J; junction bases left unmatched: 5. Germline CDR1 SGHDT, CDR2 YYEEEE.

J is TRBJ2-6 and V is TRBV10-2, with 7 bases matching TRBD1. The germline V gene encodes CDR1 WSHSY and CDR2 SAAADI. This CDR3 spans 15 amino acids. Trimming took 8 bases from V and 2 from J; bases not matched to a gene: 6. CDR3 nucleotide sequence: TGCGCCAGCTCGGACAGGCGGACTGGGGCCAACGTCCTGACTTTC. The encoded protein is CASSDRRTGANVLTF.

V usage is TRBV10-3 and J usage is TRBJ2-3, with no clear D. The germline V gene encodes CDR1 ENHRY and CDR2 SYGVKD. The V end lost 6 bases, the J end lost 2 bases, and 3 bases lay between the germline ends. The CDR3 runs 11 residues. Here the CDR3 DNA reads TGTGCCATCAGCGCCACAGATACGCAGTATTTT. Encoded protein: CAISATDTQYF.

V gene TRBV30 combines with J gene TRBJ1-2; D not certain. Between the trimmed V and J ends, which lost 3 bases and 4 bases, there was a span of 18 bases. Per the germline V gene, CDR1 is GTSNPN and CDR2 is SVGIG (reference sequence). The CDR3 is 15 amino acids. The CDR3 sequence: CAWRPGSKTSYGYTF. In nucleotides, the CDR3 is TGTGCCTGGAGACCCGGAAGCAAGACAAGCTATGGCTACACCTTC.

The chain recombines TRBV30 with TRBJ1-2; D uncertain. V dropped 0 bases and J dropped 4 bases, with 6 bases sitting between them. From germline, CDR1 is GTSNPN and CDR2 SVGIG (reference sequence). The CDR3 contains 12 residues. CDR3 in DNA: TGTGCCTGGAGTGTACTCTCCTATGGCTACACCTTC. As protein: CAWSVLSYGYTF.

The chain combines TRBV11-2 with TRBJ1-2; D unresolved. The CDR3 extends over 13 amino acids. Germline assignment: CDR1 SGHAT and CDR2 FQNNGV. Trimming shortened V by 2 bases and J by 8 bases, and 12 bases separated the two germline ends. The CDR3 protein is CASSLPIMRGYTF. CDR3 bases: TGTGCCAGCAGCTTACCCATCATGCGGGGCTACACCTTC.

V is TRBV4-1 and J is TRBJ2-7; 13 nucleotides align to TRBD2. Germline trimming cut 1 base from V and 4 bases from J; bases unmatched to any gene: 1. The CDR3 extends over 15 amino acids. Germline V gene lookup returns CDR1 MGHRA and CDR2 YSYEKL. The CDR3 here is CASSQGLAGGYEQYF. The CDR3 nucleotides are TGCGCCAGCAGCCAAGGACTAGCGGGGGGATACGAGCAGTACTTC.

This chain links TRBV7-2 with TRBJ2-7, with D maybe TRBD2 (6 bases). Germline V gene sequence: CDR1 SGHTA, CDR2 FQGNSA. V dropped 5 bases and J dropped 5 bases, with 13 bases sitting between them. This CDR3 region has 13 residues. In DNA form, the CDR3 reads TGTGCCAGCAGCCTTAGGGGAGGAGACGAGCAGTACTTC. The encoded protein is CASSLRGGDEQYF.

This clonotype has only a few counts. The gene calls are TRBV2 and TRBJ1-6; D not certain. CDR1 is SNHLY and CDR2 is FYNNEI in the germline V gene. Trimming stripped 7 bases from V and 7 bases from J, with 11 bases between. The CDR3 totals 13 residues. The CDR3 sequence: CASTGDLNSPLHF. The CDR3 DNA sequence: TGTGCCAGCACTGGGGATTTAAATTCACCCCTCCACTTT.